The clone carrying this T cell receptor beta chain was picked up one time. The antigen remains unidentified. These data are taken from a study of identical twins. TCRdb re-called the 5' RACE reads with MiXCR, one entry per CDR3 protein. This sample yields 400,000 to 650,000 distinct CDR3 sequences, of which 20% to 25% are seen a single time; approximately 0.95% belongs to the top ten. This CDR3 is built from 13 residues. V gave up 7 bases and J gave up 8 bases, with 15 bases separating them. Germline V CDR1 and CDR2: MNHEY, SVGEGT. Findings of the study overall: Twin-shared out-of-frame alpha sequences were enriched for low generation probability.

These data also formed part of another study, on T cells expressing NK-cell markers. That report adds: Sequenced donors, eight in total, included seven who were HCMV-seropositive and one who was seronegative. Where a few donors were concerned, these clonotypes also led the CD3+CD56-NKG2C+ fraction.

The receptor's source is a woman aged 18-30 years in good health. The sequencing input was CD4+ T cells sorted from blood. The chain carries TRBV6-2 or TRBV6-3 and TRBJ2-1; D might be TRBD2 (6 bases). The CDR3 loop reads CASTTRGGDEQFF. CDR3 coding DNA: TGTGCCAGCACAACCCGGGGCGGGGATGAGCAGTTCTTC.